Detailed here is one T cell receptor beta chain. In the study's own analysis: Scientists estimated how many nucleated cells there were by amplifying reference gene primers. TCRdb keeps only in-frame clones here, not all; method: immunoSEQ multiplex PCR. The D gene and trimming were derived from the DNA, and the V and J assignments and clone size from that table. Found here are 250,000 to 300,000 clones, more than 75% of them singletons; the top ten hold over 2%. The cohort comprised adults aged about 18 to 100 years residing in around 25 US areas. Germline-derived CDR1 and CDR2 are SGHTA and FQGNSA. V lost 3 bases, J lost 9 bases, and 12 bases stayed unmatched. This CDR3 has 15 residues. The sample is drawn from a study of blood T cell repertoires in COVID-19.

The sequencing input was PBMCs or T cells enriched from blood (not recorded which). This clonotype originated in a middle-aged woman with acute COVID-19. The chain employs TRBV7-2 and TRBJ2-7; TRBD1 matches at 9 bases. The DNA of the CDR3 is TGTGCCAGCAGCTTCAGGACAGGGGCGAATTCGGGGCAGTACTTC. Its translation: CASSFRTGANSGQYF.